The present TCR beta chain was sequenced within a study of neurological immune-mediated disorders. CDR3 length equals 10 residues. The V gene lost 6 bases and the J gene lost 5 bases, with 5 bases spanning the gap. CDR1 SNHLY and CDR2 FYNNEI come from the germline V gene. The cDNA came from 5'RACE, which used 10-nucleotide random UMIs. TCRdb reprocessed the 5' RACE reads via MiXCR and lists one record per CDR3 protein. Altogether roughly 34,000 distinct CDR3 sequences are present, around 13% being singletons, with the ten largest covering under 2.5%. Time point described: longitudinal time-point 2. The sample holds many counts of this clonotype.

The sequenced sample was PBMCs. The chain is built from TRBV2 and TRBJ2-7, with D uncertain. This TCR derives from a woman aged 35 to 49 in good health. CDR3 loop: CASSQHEQYF. CDR3 DNA: TGTGCCAGCAGCCAACACGAGCAGTACTTC.